This TCR beta chain was obtained from a study of blood T cells in healthy people across ages. Study findings and constraints: Among long-lived donors, naive CD4+ cells were more numerous and diversity higher than in aged donors. Getting older went along with TCR beta diversity per million T cells dropping roughly linearly.

This clonotype has just a few counts. Its antigen is undetermined. Germline V gene lookup returns CDR1 SEHNR and CDR2 FQNEAQ (reference sequence). Trimming cost V 5 bases and J 5 bases, with 12 bases left between them. The CDR3 loop spans 13 amino acids. Each sample used at least 6 million PBMCs. Using a J-beta primer mix together with a sample-barcoded 5' primer, a second PCR was run for 7 to 11 cycles. TCRdb ran MiXCR on the 5' RACE reads and lists one entry per CDR3 protein. Of around 700,000 distinct CDR3 sequences in the sample, around a quarter are singletons; the top ten hold under 10%. The same sample was also studied in work on T cells of mothers and their children.

This rearrangement joins TRBV7-9 to TRBJ2-5; a weak D match, TRBD1 (5 bases). This clonotype originated in a boy aged 5 to 17 in good health. Input material: blood. CDR3 amino acids: CASSLRDLETQYF. The DNA of the CDR3 is TGTGCCAGCAGCCTCAGGGATTTGGAGACCCAGTACTTC.